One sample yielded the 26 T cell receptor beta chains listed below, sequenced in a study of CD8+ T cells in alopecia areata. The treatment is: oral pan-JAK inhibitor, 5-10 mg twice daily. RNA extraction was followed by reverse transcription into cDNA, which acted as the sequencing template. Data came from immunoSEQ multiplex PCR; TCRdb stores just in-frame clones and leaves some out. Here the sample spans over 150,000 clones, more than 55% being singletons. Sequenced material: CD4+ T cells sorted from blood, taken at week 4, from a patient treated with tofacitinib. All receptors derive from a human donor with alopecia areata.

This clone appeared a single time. CDR3 loop: CSGWTGDGELFF. As DNA, the CDR3 is TGCAGCGGATGGACGGGGGACGGGGAGCTGTTTTTT. The chain combines TRBV29-1 with TRBJ2-2; D is possibly TRBD2 (6 bases). With 7 bases removed from V and 7 bases from J, the gap between germline ends came to 13 bases. Germline lookup yields CDR1 SQVTM and CDR2 ANQGSEA. This CDR3 is built from 12 residues.

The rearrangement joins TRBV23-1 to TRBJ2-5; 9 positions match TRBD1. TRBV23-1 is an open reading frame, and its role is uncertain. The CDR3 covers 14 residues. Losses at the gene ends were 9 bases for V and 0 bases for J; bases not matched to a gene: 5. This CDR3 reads CASNWDRDQETQYF. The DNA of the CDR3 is TGCGCCAGTAACTGGGACAGGGACCAAGAGACCCAGTACTTC.

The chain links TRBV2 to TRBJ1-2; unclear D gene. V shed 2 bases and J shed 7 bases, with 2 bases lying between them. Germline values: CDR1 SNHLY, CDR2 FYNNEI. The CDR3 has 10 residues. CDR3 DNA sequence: TGTGCCAGCAGTGAACGTGGCTACACCTTC. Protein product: CASSERGYTF.

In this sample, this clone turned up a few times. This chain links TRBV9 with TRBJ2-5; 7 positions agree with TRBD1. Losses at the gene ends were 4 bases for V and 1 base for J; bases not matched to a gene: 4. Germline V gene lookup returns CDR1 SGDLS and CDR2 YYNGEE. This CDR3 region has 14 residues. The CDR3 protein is CASSLGTVQETQYF. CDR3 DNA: TGTGCCAGCAGCCTGGGGACAGTCCAAGAGACCCAGTACTTC.

CDR3 amino acids: CASSPRTADTQYF. In DNA, the CDR3 is TGCGCCAGCAGCCCCCGGACAGCAGATACGCAGTATTTT. V gene TRBV5-1 combines with J gene TRBJ2-3, with D possibly matching TRBD1 (6 bases). This CDR3 contains 13 residues. Germline V lookup: CDR1 SGHRS, CDR2 YFSETQ. Trimming removed 4 bases from V and 4 bases from J, with 10 bases in between.

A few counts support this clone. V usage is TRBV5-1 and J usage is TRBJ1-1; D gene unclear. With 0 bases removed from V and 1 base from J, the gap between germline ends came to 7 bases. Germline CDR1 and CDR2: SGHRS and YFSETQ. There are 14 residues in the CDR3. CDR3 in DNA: TGCGCCAGCAGCTTGGACAGACCGAACACTGAAGCTTTCTTT. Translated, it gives CASSLDRPNTEAFF.

The CDR3 loop reads CASSLAADRGNEQFF. The DNA of the CDR3 is TGTGCCAGCAGCTTAGCTGCGGACAGGGGGAATGAGCAGTTCTTC. This chain links TRBV7-9 with TRBJ2-1; TRBD1 agrees at 10 bases. This CDR3 spans 15 amino acids. Germline assignment: CDR1 SEHNR and CDR2 FQNEAQ (reference sequence). The trim removed 0 bases at V and 7 bases at J, leaving 3 bases unmatched.

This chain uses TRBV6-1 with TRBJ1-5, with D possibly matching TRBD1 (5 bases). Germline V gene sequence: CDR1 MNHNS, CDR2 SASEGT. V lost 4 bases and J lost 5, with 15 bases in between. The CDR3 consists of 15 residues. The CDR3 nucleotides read TGTGCCAGCAGTGGTGGTCCGGACACCCATCAGCCCCAGCATTTT. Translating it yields CASSGGPDTHQPQHF.

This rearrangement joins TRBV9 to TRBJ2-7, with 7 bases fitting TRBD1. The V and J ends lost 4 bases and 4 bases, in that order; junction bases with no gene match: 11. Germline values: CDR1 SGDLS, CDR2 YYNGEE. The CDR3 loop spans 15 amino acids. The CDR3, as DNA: TGTGCCAGCAGCAGGGCCGGGACAGTCGGGTACGAGCAGTACTTC. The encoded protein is CASSRAGTVGYEQYF.

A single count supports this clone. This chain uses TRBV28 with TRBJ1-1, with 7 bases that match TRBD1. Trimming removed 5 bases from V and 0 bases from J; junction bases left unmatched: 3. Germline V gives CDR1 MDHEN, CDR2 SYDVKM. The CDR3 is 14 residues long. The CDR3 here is CASSQGDLNTEAFF. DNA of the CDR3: TGTGCCAGCAGTCAGGGGGACTTGAACACTGAAGCTTTCTTT. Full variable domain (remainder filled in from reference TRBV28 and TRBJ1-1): DVKVTQSSRYLVKRTGEKVFLECVQDMDHENMFWYRQDPGLGLRLIYFSYDVKMKEKGDIPEGYSVSREKKERFSLILESASTNQTSMYLCASSQGDLNTEAFFGQGTRLTVV.

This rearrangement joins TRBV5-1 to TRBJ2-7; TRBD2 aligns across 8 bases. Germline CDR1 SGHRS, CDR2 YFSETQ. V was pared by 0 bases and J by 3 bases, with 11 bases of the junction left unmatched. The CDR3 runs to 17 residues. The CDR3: CASSLVLGSGTVYEQYF. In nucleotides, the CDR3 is TGCGCCAGCAGCTTGGTCTTGGGTAGCGGGACCGTCTACGAGCAGTACTTC.

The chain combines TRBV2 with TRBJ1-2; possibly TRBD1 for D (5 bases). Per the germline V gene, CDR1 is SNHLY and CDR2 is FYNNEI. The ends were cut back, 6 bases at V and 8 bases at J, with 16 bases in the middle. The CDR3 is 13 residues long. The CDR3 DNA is TGTGCCAGCAGGGACGTAGGGGAGGTCGGCTACACCTTC. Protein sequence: CASRDVGEVGYTF.

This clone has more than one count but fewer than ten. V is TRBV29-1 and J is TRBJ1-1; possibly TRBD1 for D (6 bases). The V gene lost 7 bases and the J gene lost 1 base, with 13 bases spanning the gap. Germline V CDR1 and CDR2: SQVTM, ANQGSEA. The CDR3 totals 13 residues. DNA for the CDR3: TGCAGCGGGGGGGGCAGGTCGAACACTGAAGCTTTCTTT. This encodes CSGGGRSNTEAFF. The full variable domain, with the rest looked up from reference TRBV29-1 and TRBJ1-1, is SAVISQKPSRDICQRGTSLTIQCQVDSQVTMMFWYRQQPGQSLTLIATANQGSEATYESGFVIDKFPISRPNLTFSTLTVSNMSPEDSSIYLCSGGGRSNTEAFFGQGTRLTVV.

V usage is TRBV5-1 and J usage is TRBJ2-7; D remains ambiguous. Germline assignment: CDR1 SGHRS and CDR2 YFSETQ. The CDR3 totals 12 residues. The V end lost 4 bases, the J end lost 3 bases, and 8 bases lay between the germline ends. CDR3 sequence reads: CASSPNFYEQYF. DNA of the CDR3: TGCGCCAGCAGCCCCAATTTCTACGAGCAGTACTTC.

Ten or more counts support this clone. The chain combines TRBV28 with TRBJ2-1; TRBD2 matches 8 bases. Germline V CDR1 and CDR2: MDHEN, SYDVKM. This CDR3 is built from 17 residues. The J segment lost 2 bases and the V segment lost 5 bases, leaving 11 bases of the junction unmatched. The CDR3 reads CASSPPMAGGTYNEQFF. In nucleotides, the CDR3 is TGTGCCAGCAGTCCTCCCATGGCGGGAGGAACCTACAATGAGCAGTTCTTC.

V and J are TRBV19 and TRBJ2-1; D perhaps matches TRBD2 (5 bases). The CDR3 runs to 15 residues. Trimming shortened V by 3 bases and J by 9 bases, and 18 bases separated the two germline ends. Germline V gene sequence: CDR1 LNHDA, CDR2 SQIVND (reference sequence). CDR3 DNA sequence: TGTGCCAGTAGTATTCAAGGACTCCGATCAAGTGAGCAGTTCTTC. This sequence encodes CASSIQGLRSSEQFF.

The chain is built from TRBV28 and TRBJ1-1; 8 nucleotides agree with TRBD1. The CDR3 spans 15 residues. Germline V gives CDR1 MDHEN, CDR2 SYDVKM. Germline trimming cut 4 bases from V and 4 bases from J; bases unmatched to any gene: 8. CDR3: CASSSPTGETTEAFF. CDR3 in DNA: TGTGCCAGCAGTTCCCCGACAGGGGAGACCACTGAAGCTTTCTTT. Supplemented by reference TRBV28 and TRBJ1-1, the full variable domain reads DVKVTQSSRYLVKRTGEKVFLECVQDMDHENMFWYRQDPGLGLRLIYFSYDVKMKEKGDIPEGYSVSREKKERFSLILESASTNQTSMYLCASSSPTGETTEAFFGQGTRLTVV.

CDR3 sequence (DNA): TGCAGCGCGACAGGGAGATCCTCCTACGAGCAGTACTTC. It translates to CSATGRSSYEQYF. The genes are TRBV29-1 and TRBJ2-7, with 7 bases matching TRBD1. The germline V gene has CDR1 SQVTM and CDR2 ANQGSEA. The CDR3 sequence is 13 residues long. With V trimmed by 7 bases and J by 0 bases, 6 bases remained unmatched.

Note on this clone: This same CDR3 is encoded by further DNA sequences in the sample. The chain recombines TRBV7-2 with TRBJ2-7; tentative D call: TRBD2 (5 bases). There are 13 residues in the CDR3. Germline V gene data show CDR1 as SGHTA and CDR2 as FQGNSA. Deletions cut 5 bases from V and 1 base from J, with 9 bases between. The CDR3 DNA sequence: TGTGCCAGCAGCCTTGCGGGTTCCTACGAGCAGTACTTC. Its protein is CASSLAGSYEQYF. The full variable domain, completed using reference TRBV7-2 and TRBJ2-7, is GAGVSQSPSNKVTEKGKDVELRCDPISGHTALYWYRQSLGQGLEFLIYFQGNSAPDKSGLPSDRFSAERTGGSVSTLTIQRTQQEDSAVYLCASSLAGSYEQYFGPGTRLTVT.

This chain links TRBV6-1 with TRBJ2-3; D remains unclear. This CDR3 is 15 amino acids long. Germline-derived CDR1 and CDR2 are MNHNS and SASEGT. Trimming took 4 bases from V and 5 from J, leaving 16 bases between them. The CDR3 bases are TGTGCCAGCAGTGTAGGGATACCCTTGGGAGATACGCAGTATTTT. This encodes CASSVGIPLGDTQYF.

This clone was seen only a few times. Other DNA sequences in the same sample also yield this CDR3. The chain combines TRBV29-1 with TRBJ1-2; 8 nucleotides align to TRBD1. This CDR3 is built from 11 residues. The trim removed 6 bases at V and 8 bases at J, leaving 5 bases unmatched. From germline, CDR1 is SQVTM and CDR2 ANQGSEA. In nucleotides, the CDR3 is TGCAGCGTGCAGGGGGCGGAGGGCTACACCTTC. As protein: CSVQGAEGYTF.

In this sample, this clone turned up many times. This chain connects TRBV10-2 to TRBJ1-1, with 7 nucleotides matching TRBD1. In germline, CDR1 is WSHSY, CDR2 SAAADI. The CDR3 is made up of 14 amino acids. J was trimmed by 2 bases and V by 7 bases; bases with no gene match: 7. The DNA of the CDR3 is TGCGCCAGCACGAGGGACAGTCGCAACACTGAAGCTTTCTTT. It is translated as CASTRDSRNTEAFF.

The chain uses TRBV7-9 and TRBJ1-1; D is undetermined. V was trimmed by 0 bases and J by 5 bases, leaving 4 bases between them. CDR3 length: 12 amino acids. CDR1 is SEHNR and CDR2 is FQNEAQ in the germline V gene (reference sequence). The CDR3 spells CASSLAGTEAFF. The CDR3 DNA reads TGTGCCAGCAGCTTAGCTGGTACTGAAGCTTTCTTT.

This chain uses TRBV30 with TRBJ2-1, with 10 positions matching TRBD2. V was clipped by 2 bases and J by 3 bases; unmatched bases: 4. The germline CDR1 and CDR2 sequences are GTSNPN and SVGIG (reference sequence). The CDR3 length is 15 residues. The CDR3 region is CAWSTLAGVYNEQFF. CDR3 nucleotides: TGTGCCTGGAGTACCCTAGCGGGAGTCTACAATGAGCAGTTCTTC.

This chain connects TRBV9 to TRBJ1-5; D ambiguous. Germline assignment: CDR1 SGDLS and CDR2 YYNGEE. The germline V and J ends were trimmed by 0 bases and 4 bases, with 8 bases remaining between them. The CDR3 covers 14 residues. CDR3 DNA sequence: TGTGCCAGCAGCGTAGGGGTTGGGAATCAGCCCCAGCATTTT. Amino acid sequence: CASSVGVGNQPQHF.

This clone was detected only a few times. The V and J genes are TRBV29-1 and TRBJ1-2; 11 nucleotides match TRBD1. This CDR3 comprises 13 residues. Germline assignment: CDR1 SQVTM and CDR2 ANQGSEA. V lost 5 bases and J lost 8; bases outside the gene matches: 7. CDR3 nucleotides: TGCAGCGTTCGGGACAGGGGGTTCGAGGGCTACACCTTC. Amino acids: CSVRDRGFEGYTF.